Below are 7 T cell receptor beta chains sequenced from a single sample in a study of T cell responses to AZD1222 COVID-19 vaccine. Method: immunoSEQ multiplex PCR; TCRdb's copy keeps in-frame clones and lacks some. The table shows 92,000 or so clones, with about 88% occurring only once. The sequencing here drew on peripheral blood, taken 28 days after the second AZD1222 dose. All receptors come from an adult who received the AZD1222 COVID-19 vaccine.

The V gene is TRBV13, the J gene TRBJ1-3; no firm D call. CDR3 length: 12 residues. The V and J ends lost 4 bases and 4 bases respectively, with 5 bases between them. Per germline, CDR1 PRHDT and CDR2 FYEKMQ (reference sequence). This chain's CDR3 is CASSYPGNTIYF. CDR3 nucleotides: TGTGCCAGCAGCTATCCCGGAAACACCATATATTTT.

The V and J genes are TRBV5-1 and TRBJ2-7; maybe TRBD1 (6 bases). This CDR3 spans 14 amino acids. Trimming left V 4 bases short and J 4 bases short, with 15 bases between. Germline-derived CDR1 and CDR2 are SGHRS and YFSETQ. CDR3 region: CASSQQTGKYEQYF. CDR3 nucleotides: TGCGCCAGCAGCCAGCAGACAGGAAAATACGAGCAGTACTTC.

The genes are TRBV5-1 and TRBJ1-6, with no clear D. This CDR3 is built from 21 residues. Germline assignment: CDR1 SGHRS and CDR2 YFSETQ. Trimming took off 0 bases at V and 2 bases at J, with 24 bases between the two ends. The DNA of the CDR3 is TGCGCCAGCAGCTTGGTTACCGCAAGCCATCCACGAACAGCCTATAATTCACCCCTCCACTTT. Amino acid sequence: CASSLVTASHPRTAYNSPLHF.

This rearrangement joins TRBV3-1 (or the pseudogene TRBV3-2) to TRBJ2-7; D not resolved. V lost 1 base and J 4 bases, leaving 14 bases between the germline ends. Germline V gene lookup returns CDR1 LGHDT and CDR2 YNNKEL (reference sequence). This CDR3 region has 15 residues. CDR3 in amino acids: CASSQVDGFSYEQYF. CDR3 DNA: TGTGCCAGCAGCCAAGTCGACGGCTTTTCGTACGAGCAGTACTTC.

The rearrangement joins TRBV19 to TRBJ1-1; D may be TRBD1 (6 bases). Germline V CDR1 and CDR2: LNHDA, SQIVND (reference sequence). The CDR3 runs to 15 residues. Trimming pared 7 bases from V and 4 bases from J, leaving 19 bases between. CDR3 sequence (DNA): TGTGCCAGTACCGCCGGGGGGGCGGGGGGCACTGAAGCTTTCTTT. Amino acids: CASTAGGAGGTEAFF.

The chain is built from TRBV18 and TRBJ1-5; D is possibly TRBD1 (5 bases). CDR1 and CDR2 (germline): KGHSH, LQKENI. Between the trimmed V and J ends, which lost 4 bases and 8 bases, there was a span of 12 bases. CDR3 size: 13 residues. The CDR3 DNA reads TGTGCCAGCTCACAAGGGACGATGGAGCCCCAGCATTTT. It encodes CASSQGTMEPQHF.

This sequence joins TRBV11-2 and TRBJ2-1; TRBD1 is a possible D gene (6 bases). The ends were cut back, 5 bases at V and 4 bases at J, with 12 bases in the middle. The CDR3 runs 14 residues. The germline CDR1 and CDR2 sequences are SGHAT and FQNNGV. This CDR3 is CASSTGFGYNEQFF. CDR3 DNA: TGTGCCAGCAGCACAGGGTTCGGGTACAATGAGCAGTTCTTC. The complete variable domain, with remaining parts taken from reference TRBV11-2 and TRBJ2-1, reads EAGVAQSPRYKIIEKRQSVAFWCNPISGHATLYWYQQILGQGPKLLIQFQNNGVVDDSQLPKDRFSAERLKGVDSTLKIQPAKLEDSAVYLCASSTGFGYNEQFFGPGTRLTVL.